The TCR beta chain under discussion was sequenced for a study of TIL therapy for anti-PD-1-resistant metastatic lung cancer. Study summary: By whole-exome sequencing, median non-synonymous tumor mutation burden was roughly 1.4 mutations per megabase. Study-wide results and limits: Infused TIL clonotypes partially replaced the baseline blood repertoire, then decayed over months.

The immunoSEQ assay was v3. Profiling relied on immunoSEQ multiplex PCR, and the TCRdb table lists in-frame clones only, not all of them. This table holds roughly 60,000 clones, around 67% found once. Time point denoted: pre-treatment sample, taken before nivolumab and TIL therapy. Turning to this clone: Antigen specificity is unknown.

The CDR3 is made up of 14 amino acids. CDR1 and CDR2 (germline): ENHRY, SYGVKD. V lost 8 bases to trimming and J lost 0 bases, with 13 bases between them. This sequence joins TRBV10-3 and TRBJ1-1; D is ambiguous. The source of this sequence is a person between 25 and 79 years old with non-small cell lung cancer. The sequencing used blood, collected at baseline. CDR3: CAIAKGVLNTEAFF. CDR3 DNA: TGTGCCATCGCAAAGGGTGTTTTGAACACTGAAGCTTTCTTT.